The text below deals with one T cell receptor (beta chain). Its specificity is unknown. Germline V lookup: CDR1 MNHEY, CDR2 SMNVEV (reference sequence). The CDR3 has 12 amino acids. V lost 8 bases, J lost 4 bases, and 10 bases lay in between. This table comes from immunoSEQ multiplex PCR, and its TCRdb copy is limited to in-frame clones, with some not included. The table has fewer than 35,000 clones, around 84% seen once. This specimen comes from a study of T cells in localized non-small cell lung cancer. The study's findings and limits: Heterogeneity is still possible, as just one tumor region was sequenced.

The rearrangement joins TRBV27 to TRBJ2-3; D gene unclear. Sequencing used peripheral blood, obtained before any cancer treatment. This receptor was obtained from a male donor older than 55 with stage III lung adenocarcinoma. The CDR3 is CASGNFPDTQYF. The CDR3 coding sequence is TGTGCCAGCGGGAACTTCCCAGATACGCAGTATTTT.